This TCR beta chain was observed in a study of T cell responses to AZD1222 COVID-19 vaccine. The germline gives CDR1 LNHDA, CDR2 SQIVND (reference sequence). Trimming removed 3 bases from V and 2 bases from J, with 11 bases in between. The CDR3 spans 14 residues. Generated by immunoSEQ multiplex PCR, the TCRdb table keeps only in-frame clones and is missing some. This sample has fewer than 200,000 clones; around 88% occur once, and the top ten carry 1.1%. This TCR was sampled from an adult who received the AZD1222 COVID-19 vaccine. The V and J genes are TRBV19 and TRBJ2-7; tentatively, D is TRBD1 or TRBD2 (5 bases each). The source was peripheral blood, collected 28 days after the second AZD1222 dose. In nucleotides, the CDR3 is TGTGCCAGTAGTATGGGGGACGGAGCCTACGAGCAGTACTTC. It specifies CASSMGDGAYEQYF.